What follows are 30 T cell receptor beta chains derived from one specimen sequenced in a study of glioma-infiltrating T cells. Amplification of TCR alpha and beta CDR3 regions from RNA used iRepertoire nested multiplex PCR. TCRdb fed the multiplex PCR reads into MiXCR, producing one record per CDR3 protein. The sample carries about 94,000 distinct CDR3 sequences, approximately 22% recorded once. Input material: glioma tissue, nonneoplastic brain tissue, or PBMCs (not recorded which). These receptors were collected from a human donor with low-grade glioma or glioblastoma, undergoing nonglioma brain surgery, or in good health (not recorded which).

This clonotype has a count of ten or more. The V and J genes are TRBV3-1 and TRBJ1-1, with D unclear. Trimming removed 0 bases from V and 7 bases from J, with 12 bases in between. The germline V gene has CDR1 LGHDT and CDR2 YNNKEL (reference sequence). The CDR3 consists of 14 residues. For the CDR3, the DNA is TGTGCCAGCAGCCAAGATCCCACGCGGAATGAAGCTTTCTTT. This sequence encodes CASSQDPTRNEAFF.

As concerns this clonotype: This may arise from a read error, as a much more abundant clone is one base away. The rearrangement links TRBV19 to TRBJ2-3; D not certain. CDR3 length: 14 amino acids. In germline, CDR1 is LNHDA, CDR2 SQIVND (reference sequence). V shed 6 bases and J shed 0 bases, with 10 bases lying between them. CDR3 in DNA: TGTGCCAGTAGCATCCAATCTAGCACAGATACGCAGTATTTT. Translation: CASSIQSSTDTQYF.

The chain is built from TRBV13 and TRBJ2-5; D unclear. Per the germline V gene, CDR1 is PRHDT and CDR2 is FYEKMQ (reference sequence). The CDR3 totals 15 residues. The V end lost 3 bases, the J end lost 5 bases, and 16 bases lay between the germline ends. CDR3 sequence: CASSLDPRKIETQYF. For the CDR3, the DNA is TGTGCCAGCAGCTTGGATCCCCGGAAGATTGAGACCCAGTACTTC.

This clonotype was counted a few times. This chain joins TRBV7-9 and TRBJ2-5, with unresolved D. The CDR3 contains 14 residues. The germline CDR1 and CDR2 sequences are SEHNR and FQNEAQ (reference sequence). Trimming stripped 1 base from V and 4 bases from J, with 10 bases between. The CDR3: CASSLEARRETQYF. The CDR3 region has the DNA TGTGCCAGCAGCTTAGAGGCCCGGCGAGAGACCCAGTACTTC.

This clonotype has a count of ten or more. The chain carries TRBV19 and TRBJ1-1, with D maybe TRBD1 (5 bases). CDR1 is LNHDA and CDR2 is SQIVND in the germline V gene (reference sequence). This CDR3 has 13 amino acids. V dropped 1 base and J dropped 6 bases, with 9 bases sitting between them. CDR3 protein: CASSIARVPEAFF. The CDR3 nucleotides read TGTGCCAGTAGTATAGCCAGGGTCCCTGAAGCTTTCTTT.

This clonotype has at least ten counts. DNA for the CDR3: TGTGCCACTTCGGACAGGGGCAATCAGCCCCAGCATTTT. Protein: CATSDRGNQPQHF. J is TRBJ1-5 and V is TRBV10-3; 8 bases fit TRBD1. Germline CDR1 is ENHRY and CDR2 is SYGVKD. The CDR3 runs 13 residues. Trimming at V came to 10 bases and at J to 2 bases, leaving 4 bases not matched to a gene.

The table lists this clonotype with many counts. The chain recombines TRBV6-5 with TRBJ2-2; TRBD1 agrees at 7 bases. The J segment lost 4 bases and the V segment lost 2 bases, leaving 7 bases of the junction unmatched. This CDR3 is 16 amino acids long. From germline, CDR1 is MNHEY and CDR2 SVGAGI. The CDR3 coding sequence is TGTGCCAGCAGTTACCCTCCAGGGGGAAGCACCGGGGAGCTGTTTTTT. Protein: CASSYPPGGSTGELFF.

This clonotype has ten or more counts. The chain is built from TRBV2 and TRBJ1-1; unclear D gene. V was cut by 6 bases and J by 5 bases, with 13 bases left in between. CDR3 length: 13 amino acids. Looked up from germline, CDR1 is SNHLY and CDR2 is FYNNEI. As DNA, the CDR3 is TGTGCCAGCAGCTTTACCTTGGGAACTGAAGCTTTCTTT. Translating gives CASSFTLGTEAFF. The whole variable domain, remainder taken from reference TRBV2 and TRBJ1-1, is EPEVTQTPSHQVTQMGQEVILRCVPISNHLYFYWYRQILGQKVEFLVSFYNNEISEKSEIFDDQFSVERPDGSNFTLKIRSTKLEDSAMYFCASSFTLGTEAFFGQGTRLTVV.

This clonotype has a count of ten or more. The V gene is TRBV20-1, the J gene TRBJ2-1, with 9 positions matching TRBD2. Germline loops: CDR1 DFQATT, CDR2 SNEGSKA (reference sequence). Losses at the gene ends were 5 bases for V and 7 bases for J; bases not matched to a gene: 9. CDR3 size: 14 residues. The CDR3 bases are TGCAGTGCTGGAAGTAGCGGGAGTGGTAATGAGCAGTTCTTC. It is translated as CSAGSSGSGNEQFF.

This clonotype has at least ten counts. The genes are TRBV4-2 and TRBJ1-5; D gene unclear. The V end lost 1 base, the J end lost 5 bases, and 9 bases lay between the germline ends. The germline CDR1 and CDR2 sequences are LGHNA and YNFKEQ. This CDR3 spans 14 amino acids. CDR3 amino acids: CASSQVDQYQPQHF. DNA for the CDR3: TGTGCCAGCAGCCAAGTGGATCAGTATCAGCCCCAGCATTTT.

The J gene is TRBJ2-3, the V gene TRBV20-1; TRBD2 matches at 14 bases. Looked up from germline, CDR1 is DFQATT and CDR2 is SNEGSKA (reference sequence). The CDR3 is made up of 15 amino acids. V gave up 4 bases and J gave up 7 bases; unmatched junction bases: 7. CDR3 residues: CSATPGLAGVNTQYF. For the CDR3, the DNA is TGCAGTGCTACCCCGGGACTAGCGGGAGTTAATACGCAGTATTTT.

There are many counts of this clonotype. The CDR3 coding sequence is TGTGCCAGCAGGATCCAGTGGGGTAGGAACGAGCAGTACTTC. Protein product: CASRIQWGRNEQYF. The V and J genes are TRBV27 and TRBJ2-7, with D uncertain. The CDR3 has 14 residues. Trimming stripped 6 bases from V and 5 bases from J, with 17 bases between. Germline V gives CDR1 MNHEY, CDR2 SMNVEV (reference sequence).

This chain joins TRBV19 and TRBJ2-3, with 10 bases aligning to TRBD2. There are 16 residues in the CDR3. The V and J ends lost 5 bases and 0 bases, in that order; junction bases with no gene match: 5. The germline V gene encodes CDR1 LNHDA and CDR2 SQIVND (reference sequence). This chain's CDR3 is CASSPSSGRSTDTQYF. The DNA for the CDR3 is TGTGCCAGTAGTCCTTCTAGCGGGAGAAGCACAGATACGCAGTATTTT.

This clonotype was picked up many times. The rearrangement uses TRBV7-6 and TRBJ1-1; a possible D gene is TRBD1 (5 bases). In germline, CDR1 is SGHVS, CDR2 FNYEAQ. Trimming removed 2 bases at V and 3 bases at J, with 7 bases between. The CDR3 consists of 13 residues. This CDR3 is CASSLQGYTEAFF. CDR3 nucleotides: TGTGCCAGCAGCTTACAGGGCTACACTGAAGCTTTCTTT.

This clonotype appeared many times. The chain links TRBV6-1 to TRBJ2-2; D is possibly TRBD1 or TRBD2 (6 bases each). The CDR3 runs 14 residues. Germline CDR1 is MNHNS and CDR2 is SASEGT. V lost 5 bases to trimming and J lost 8 bases, with 15 bases between them. The CDR3, as DNA: TGTGCCAGCAGTTCCCCTAGGGGGGCTGGGGAGCTGTTTTTT. This translates into CASSSPRGAGELFF.

This clonotype was seen a few times. The V call is TRBV7-2, the J call TRBJ2-2; D gene ambiguous. V lost 5 bases and J lost 6, with 13 bases in between. This CDR3 contains 14 residues. Germline CDR1 reads SGHTA; CDR2 reads FQGNSA. The DNA of the CDR3 is TGTGCCAGCAGCCCTAACCAGTATTCCGGGGAGCTGTTTTTT. Its protein product is CASSPNQYSGELFF.

This clonotype was recorded many times. This sequence joins TRBV3-1 and TRBJ2-7, with 8 nucleotides matching TRBD1. CDR1 LGHDT and CDR2 YNNKEL come from the germline V gene (reference sequence). V was clipped by 3 bases and J by 3 bases; unmatched bases: 4. The CDR3 extends over 14 amino acids. CDR3 amino acids: CASSHGDRYYEQYF. The CDR3 DNA is TGTGCCAGCAGCCACGGGGACAGGTACTACGAGCAGTACTTC.

This clonotype was seen at least ten times. J is TRBJ2-1 and V is TRBV7-2, with TRBD2 matching 7 bases. The CDR3 totals 17 residues. J was trimmed by 0 bases and V by 2 bases; bases with no gene match: 7. Germline V gene data show CDR1 as SGHTA and CDR2 as FQGNSA. The CDR3 is CASSLRIRTSSYNEQFF. The CDR3, as DNA: TGTGCCAGCAGCTTAAGGATTCGGACTAGCTCCTACAATGAGCAGTTCTTC.

At least ten counts were recorded for this clonotype. The chain is built from TRBV7-2 and TRBJ2-5; 14 nucleotides match TRBD2. The CDR3 contains 17 residues. The germline gives CDR1 SGHTA, CDR2 FQGNSA. V lost 4 bases, J lost 7 bases, and 11 bases stayed unmatched. CDR3 residues: CASSSPTTSGGVATQYF. The CDR3 region has the DNA TGTGCCAGCAGCTCCCCTACGACTAGCGGGGGGGTAGCGACCCAGTACTTC. Supplemented by reference TRBV7-2 and TRBJ2-5, the full variable domain reads GAGVSQSPSNKVTEKGKDVELRCDPISGHTALYWYRQSLGQGLEFLIYFQGNSAPDKSGLPSDRFSAERTGGSVSTLTIQRTQQEDSAVYLCASSSPTTSGGVATQYFGPGTRLLVL.

The table lists this clonotype with many counts. The chain recombines TRBV6-1 with TRBJ2-7; TRBD2 agrees at 15 bases. Germline trimming cut 5 bases from V and 11 bases from J; bases unmatched to any gene: 7. CDR1 is MNHNS, CDR2 SASEGT, per germline. The length of the CDR3 is 14 residues. For the CDR3, the DNA is TGTGCCAGCAGTCCCGGGACTAGCGGGAGGCCGGAGTACTTC. It yields the protein CASSPGTSGRPEYF.

This rearrangement joins TRBV20-1 to TRBJ1-1; 8 bases line up with TRBD1. The CDR3 spans 13 residues. Germline V gene lookup returns CDR1 DFQATT and CDR2 SNEGSKA (reference sequence). J was trimmed by 5 bases and V by 6 bases; bases with no gene match: 8. CDR3 region: CSARTGKKTEAFF. The CDR3 region has the DNA TGCAGTGCACGGACAGGGAAGAAAACTGAAGCTTTCTTT.

This clonotype was recorded many times. The V gene is TRBV19, the J gene TRBJ1-1, with TRBD1 matching over 11 bases. The junction had 5 bases not matched to a gene; V was cut back by 9 bases and J by 11 bases. The CDR3 length is 11 residues. Germline V gene data show CDR1 as LNHDA and CDR2 as SQIVND (reference sequence). CDR3 nucleotide sequence: TGTGCCAGACTGGACAGGGGGCTGGCTTTCTTT. Residues: CARLDRGLAFF. Full variable domain (missing parts from reference TRBV19 and TRBJ1-1): DGGITQSPKYLFRKEGQNVTLSCEQNLNHDAMYWYRQDPGQGLRLIYYSQIVNDFQKGDIAEGYSVSREKKESFPLTVTSAQKNPTAFYLCARLDRGLAFFGQGTRLTVV.

In this sample, this clonotype turned up many times. The V call is TRBV16, the J call TRBJ1-2; 10 positions agree with TRBD1. J was trimmed by 6 bases and V by 4 bases; bases with no gene match: 11. This CDR3 has 16 amino acids. The germline V gene has CDR1 KGHSY and CDR2 FQNENV. CDR3 nucleotide sequence: TGTGCCAGCAGCCCCAATGCGCGACAGGGGGCCCATGGCTACACCTTC. Amino acids: CASSPNARQGAHGYTF.

Ten or more counts support this clonotype. The J gene is TRBJ1-2, the V gene TRBV18; 8 nucleotides line up with TRBD1. CDR1 and CDR2 (germline): KGHSH, LQKENI. V lost 2 bases to trimming and J lost 2 bases; unmatched junction nucleotides: 4. This CDR3 contains 15 residues. The CDR3 nucleotides are TGTGCCAGCTCACCAGGACAGGGTGAGAACTATGGCTACACCTTC. The encoded protein is CASSPGQGENYGYTF.

This clonotype was observed at least ten times. The rearrangement links TRBV4-1 to TRBJ2-1; a weak D match, TRBD1 (6 bases). The germline CDR1 and CDR2 sequences are MGHRA and YSYEKL. This CDR3 region has 15 residues. Trimming shortened V by 4 bases and J by 9 bases, and 19 bases separated the two germline ends. CDR3 coding DNA: TGCGCCAGCAGCCGACAGGACCTCAAGAAGGGTGAGCAGTTCTTC. Its translation is CASSRQDLKKGEQFF.

As regards this clonotype: A read error may account for a junction end that differs from germline. The CDR3 DNA is TGTGCCAGCAGCTTTGGACGAGAAGAGACCCATTACTTC. It encodes CASSFGREETHYF. This rearrangement joins TRBV7-6 to TRBJ2-5; D ambiguous. Germline loops: CDR1 SGHVS, CDR2 FNYEAQ. The CDR3 totals 13 residues.

This clonotype was seen only a few times. This sequence joins TRBV29-1 and TRBJ2-7; maybe TRBD2 (5 bases). The CDR3 has 14 amino acids. V shed 4 bases and J shed 0 bases, with 13 bases lying between them. In germline, CDR1 is SQVTM, CDR2 ANQGSEA. CDR3 nucleotides: TGCAGCGTTGGCCCCCGGGGAAACTCCTACGAGCAGTACTTC. Residues: CSVGPRGNSYEQYF.

This clonotype occurred once. A read error is possible here, since a much larger clone lies one base away. The chain links TRBV2 to TRBJ1-4, with TRBD1 identical over 7 bases. The length of the CDR3 is 15 residues. Germline CDR1 and CDR2: SNHLY and FYNNEI. V trimming: 8 bases; J trimming: 7 bases; junction bases outside the gene matches: 13. This chain's CDR3 is CASSSRGQWGEKLFF. Written as DNA, the CDR3 is TGTGCCAGCTCCTCTCGGGGACAGTGGGGTGAAAAACTGTTTTTT. Together with reference TRBV2 and TRBJ1-4, the CDR3 gives the full variable domain: EPEVTQTPSHQVTQMGQEVILRCVPISNHLYFYWYRQILGQKVEFLVSFYNNEISEKSEIFDDQFSVERPDGSNFTLKIRSTKLEDSAMYFCASSSRGQWGEKLFFGSGTQLSVL.

Here the CDR3 DNA reads TGTGCCAGCAGCCAAGAGGGGGGCAGTGGCTACGAGCAGTACTTC. Its translation: CASSQEGGSGYEQYF. This rearrangement joins TRBV3-1 to TRBJ2-7; D tentatively fits TRBD1 or TRBD2 (6 bases each). This CDR3 has 15 amino acids. Germline-derived CDR1 and CDR2 are LGHDT and YNNKEL (reference sequence). The germline V and J ends were trimmed by 0 bases and 3 bases, with 12 bases remaining between them.

The V call is TRBV5-4, the J call TRBJ2-6; D is ambiguous. With 0 bases removed from V and 4 bases from J, the gap between germline ends came to 8 bases. Germline V gives CDR1 SGHNT, CDR2 YYREEE (reference sequence). CDR3 size: 15 residues. CDR3 nucleotide sequence: TGTGCCAGCAGCTTGGAGCAGAGGGGGGCCAACGTCCTGACTTTC. Translated: CASSLEQRGANVLTF.